Only a few counts were recorded for the clone carrying this TCR beta chain. The data stem from a study of blood T cell repertoires in COVID-19. Across the whole study: Researchers got acute and convalescent COVID-19 samples from the United States, Italy and Spain. PBMCs, B-cell-depleted T cells, or T cells were the source of the cDNA or gDNA that made up the material.

Patients at the Seattle site were enrolled during active infection and followed longitudinally. V was pared by 2 bases and J by 11 bases, with 15 bases of the junction left unmatched. Germline CDR1 reads MDHEN; CDR2 reads SYDVKM. CDR3 length: 16 residues. Assay: immunoSEQ multiplex PCR; the TCRdb copy retains only in-frame clones and omits some. Of 250,000 to 350,000 clones in the sample, about 80% were seen once. The chain recombines TRBV28 with TRBJ1-5; 7 nucleotides agree with TRBD1. The TCR sequence derives from a person in their 70s with COVID-19, enrolled during active disease. Sequencing was done on a sample of peripheral blood. CDR3 sequence: CASSLKAGGRVRAQHF. The CDR3 nucleotides are TGTGCCAGCAGTTTAAAGGCAGGGGGTAGGGTAAGGGCCCAGCATTTT.